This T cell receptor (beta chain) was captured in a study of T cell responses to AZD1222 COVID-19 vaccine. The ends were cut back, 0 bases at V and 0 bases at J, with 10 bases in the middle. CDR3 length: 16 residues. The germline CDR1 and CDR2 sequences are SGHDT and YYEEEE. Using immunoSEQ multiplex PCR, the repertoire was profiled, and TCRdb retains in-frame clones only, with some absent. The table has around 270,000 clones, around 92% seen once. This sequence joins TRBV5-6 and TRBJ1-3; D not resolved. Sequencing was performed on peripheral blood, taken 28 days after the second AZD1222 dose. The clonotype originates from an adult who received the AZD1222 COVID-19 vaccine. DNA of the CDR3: TGTGCCAGCAGCTTGGTGGGTGCCCGCTCTGGAAACACCATATATTTT. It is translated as CASSLVGARSGNTIYF.